The entry below describes one TCR beta chain. Its antigen is as yet unknown. TCR beta CDR3 regions were amplified from RNA. First-round RT-PCR targeting the TCR CDR3 was performed with the HTBI primer set. Each CDR3 protein gets one entry after TCRdb re-called the multiplex PCR reads with MiXCR. The sample includes under 700,000 distinct CDR3 sequences, approximately 16% of them seen just once. Any patient presenting with uncontrolled infection, other autoimmune disease, pregnancy or lactation was left out. Each diagnosis drew on symptoms, thyroxine, TRAb, thyroid ultrasound and orbital computed tomography findings. This sample is part of a study of T cells in Graves' hyperthyroidism and ophthalmopathy. For the study at large: Peripheral blood samples were taken at initial diagnosis, prior to any treatment. Study-wide results and caveats: Clonotypes that were expanded in thyroid above 0.001 mostly appeared in blood too.

Deletions cut 0 bases from V and 4 bases from J, with 13 bases between. The CDR3 contains 15 residues. Germline V gives CDR1 DFQATT, CDR2 SNEGSKA (reference sequence). Sequenced material: blood. The rearrangement joins TRBV20-1 to TRBJ2-1, with D perhaps matching TRBD1 (6 bases). The source is a woman aged 18-29 years with Graves' hyperthyroidism. The CDR3 sequence is CSARERGISYNEQFF. Here the CDR3 DNA reads TGCAGTGCTAGAGAGAGGGGGATATCGTACAATGAGCAGTTCTTC.